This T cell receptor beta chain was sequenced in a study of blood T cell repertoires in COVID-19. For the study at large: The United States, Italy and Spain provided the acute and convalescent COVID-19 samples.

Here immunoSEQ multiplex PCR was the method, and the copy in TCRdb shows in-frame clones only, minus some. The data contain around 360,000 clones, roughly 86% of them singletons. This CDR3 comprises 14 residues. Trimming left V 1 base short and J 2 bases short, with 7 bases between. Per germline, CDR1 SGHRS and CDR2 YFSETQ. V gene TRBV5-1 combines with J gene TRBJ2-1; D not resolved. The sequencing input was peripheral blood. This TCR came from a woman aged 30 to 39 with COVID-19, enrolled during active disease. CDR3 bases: TGCGCCAGCAGCTTGAGTGGCCCCTACAATGAGCAGTTCTTC. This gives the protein CASSLSGPYNEQFF.